Described below is a single T cell receptor beta chain sequence and its context. Data came from immunoSEQ multiplex PCR; TCRdb stores just in-frame clones and leaves some out. The data show a few hundred thousand clones, with around 89% seen just once and about 12% held by the top ten. This sample stems from a study of blood T cell repertoires in COVID-19. About the research overall: The origin of the acute and convalescent COVID-19 samples was the United States, Italy and Spain.

The CDR3 is 12 residues long. Germline loops: CDR1 SGHNT, CDR2 YYREEE (reference sequence). V was cut by 0 bases and J by 6 bases, with 6 bases left in between. What was sequenced was peripheral blood. The receptor comes from a woman aged 55-70 years with acute or convalescent COVID-19. The J gene is TRBJ1-2, the V gene TRBV5-4; D remains ambiguous. Here the CDR3 DNA reads TGTGCCAGCAGCTTGGCCGGGGATGGCTACACCTTC. It specifies CASSLAGDGYTF.